This record concerns one T cell receptor (beta chain) sequence. Its antigen is unknown. The record has no base qualities; no much larger clone is one base away. CDR1 DFQATT and CDR2 SNEGSKA are derived from the germline V gene (reference sequence). V is pruned by 4 bases and J by 4 bases, leaving 2 bases of the junction without a gene match. The CDR3 numbers 13 residues from cysteine through phenylalanine. Kept here is only the CDR3 DNA, which spans 39 bases and is read in frame from base 1. The treatment or condition label, read with the paper, signifies: allogeneic hematopoietic cell transplantation with graft depleted of TCRalphabeta T cells and CD19 B cells. Transplant recipients were children who received TCRalphabeta/CD19-depleted allogeneic hematopoietic cell grafts. The library was prepared using PCR. Sequenced on an Illumina HiSeq 2500. TCR libraries were prepared with molecular barcoding, using unique molecular identifiers to normalize TCRbeta repertoire quantification. Using fastp at Q25 and MiXCR, TCRdb reprocessed the public reads and kept productive beta chains. Rows merge per CDR3 protein into single entries with the most common DNA and genes. Recorded for this sample are 200,000 to 250,000 distinct CDR3 sequences; around 8.4% of them occurred a single time. The ten largest clones add up to less than 40% of the sample.

This sample was taken from a study of T-cell reconstitution after alpha-beta-depleted transplantation in children (dated by TCRdb to 2016 to 2017). Notes on the research overall: Using TCR repertoire profiling, the study quantitatively followed how T-cell immune reconstitution unfolded in children after TCRalphabeta/CD19-depleted allogeneic hematopoietic cell transplantation.

Summary of the overall study and its limitations: The frequencies of hyperexpanded clones fell over the following months, and after one year, T-cell counts and TCRbeta diversity were mostly attributed to newly produced T cells. The apparently early alphabetaT-cell count recovery about two months after transplant was reportedly dependent on only several hundred rapidly expanded clones derived from non-depleted graft cells. In some patients, high TCRbeta diversity at day 60 was attributed to recipient T cells and intrathymic progenitors that had survived conditioning.

The origin of this receptor is a male patient aged 2-15 years who had a stem cell transplant for acute myeloid leukemia, so the T cells may come from the graft donor. The rearrangement joined TRBV20-1 to TRBJ2-2, with 8 junctional bases fitting TRBD1. The input for sequencing was PBMCs, mostly from graft donor cells, taken 360 days after TCRalphabeta/CD19-depleted stem cell transplant. Here the CDR3 is given as CSATQGATGELFF. The nucleotide sequence reads TGCAGTGCTACGCAGGGGGCCACCGGGGAGCTGTTTTTT.